The entry that follows covers one T cell receptor (beta chain) sequence. This sample is drawn from a study of OX40 agonist ivuxolimab in advanced cancers. The V and J ends lost 3 bases and 3 bases respectively, with 11 bases between them. The CDR3 totals 15 residues. The germline gives CDR1 KGHSY, CDR2 FQNENV. The method was immunoSEQ multiplex PCR; TCRdb's version includes in-frame clones alone and lacks a portion of them. The sample comprises fewer than 120,000 clones, 89% of which are singletons, and about 0.3% rests with the top ten. The TCR was taken from an adult with an advanced solid tumor such as melanoma, head and neck, liver or kidney cancer. This specimen was CD4+ or CD8+ T cells sorted from blood, taken in a trial of the OX40 agonist ivuxolimab. The chain combines TRBV16 with TRBJ2-2; possibly TRBD1 for D (5 bases). CDR3 region: CASSHSQGDTGELFF. CDR3 DNA: TGTGCCAGCAGCCACAGCCAGGGTGACACCGGGGAGCTGTTTTTT.